Listed below are T cell receptor beta chains from one sample, sequenced in a study of shared clonotypes between healthy human individuals. Here immunoSEQ multiplex PCR was the method, and the copy in TCRdb shows in-frame clones only, minus some. In the table there are a few hundred thousand clones, 73% of which are singletons. The sequenced sample was memory CD4+ T cells sorted from blood. These receptors were obtained from a man aged 30-40 years in good health. Each CDR3 is given with its conserved first and last residue. D genes are given only for firm matches. The size of a clone is reported for some rows only, either as once, few or many, or as a class for expanded clones.

TRBV28,many,TRBD1,TRBJ1-4,CASSLGTGGPVRLFF,TGTGCCAGCAGTTTGGGGACAGGGGGCCCGGTTAGGCTGTTTTTT
TRBV7-2,.,.,TRBJ2-5,CASSLGPVGQETQYF,TGTGCCAGCAGCTTAGGGCCTGTCGGGCAAGAGACCCAGTACTTC
TRBV7-8,.,TRBD1,TRBJ2-3,CASSFEGAADTQYF,TGTGCCAGCAGCTTCGAGGGGGCAGCAGATACGCAGTATTTT
TRBV11-2,.,.,TRBJ2-4,CASREDWDKNIQYF,TGTGCCAGCAGAGAGGACTGGGACAAAAACATTCAGTACTTC
TRBV10-2,.,TRBD2,TRBJ2-2,CASSGSGSGTGELFF,TGCGCCAGCAGTGGTAGCGGGAGCGGTACCGGGGAGCTGTTTTTT
TRBV2,once,.,TRBJ2-1,CASRTMRRKDSYNEQFF,TGTGCCAGCAGGACTATGAGGCGGAAGGACTCCTACAATGAGCAGTTCTTC
TRBV4-2,many,.,TRBJ1-4,CASSPQGYEKLFF,TGTGCCAGCAGCCCTCAGGGATACGAAAAACTGTTTTTT
TRBV7-3,.,TRBD2,TRBJ2-5,CASSLTTSGQETQYF,TGTGCCAGCAGCTTAACGACTAGCGGCCAAGAGACCCAGTACTTC
TRBV11-2,.,.,TRBJ2-1,CASIGYGWQFF,TGTGCCAGCATCGGTTATGGTTGGCAGTTCTTC
TRBV10-2,few,TRBD1,TRBJ1-4,CASMLGGSAEKLFF,TGCGCCAGCATGTTAGGGGGCAGTGCTGAAAAACTGTTTTTT
TRBV29-1,.,.,TRBJ2-3,CSVEIAAGDTQYF,TGCAGCGTTGAAATAGCGGCGGGGGATACGCAGTATTTT
TRBV2,.,.,TRBJ2-1,CASSENAEQFF,TGTGCCAGCAGTGAAAACGCTGAGCAGTTCTTC
TRBV2,few,.,TRBJ2-5,CASSETGEETQYF,TGTGCCAGCAGTGAGACGGGGGAAGAGACCCAGTACTTC
TRBV28,few,.,TRBJ2-7,CASRTDRSREQYF,TGTGCCAGCAGAACCGACAGGTCGCGCGAGCAGTACTTC
TRBV30,.,.,TRBJ1-1,CAWNGALGEAFF,TGTGCCTGGAACGGGGCATTGGGTGAAGCTTTCTTT
TRBV27,.,TRBD1,TRBJ2-1,CASSFDRGGNEQFF,TGTGCCAGCAGTTTTGACAGGGGTGGGAATGAGCAGTTCTTC